These 27 T cell receptor beta chains share one sample of origin, sequenced in a study of T cells in Graves' hyperthyroidism and ophthalmopathy. It was RNA transcripts that yielded the amplified TCR beta CDR3 regions. During a first-round RT-PCR of the TCR CDR3, the HTBI primer set was used. One entry per CDR3 protein results from TCRdb running MiXCR on the multiplex PCR reads. The table includes 300,000 or so distinct CDR3 sequences, about 20% detected once. The material sequenced was blood. These receptors all stem from a woman aged 45 to 65 with Graves' hyperthyroidism.

V gene TRBV20-1 combines with J gene TRBJ2-2, with 8 positions matching TRBD1. The V and J ends lost 2 bases and 4 bases, in that order; junction bases with no gene match: 3. This CDR3 has 14 residues. Germline V gene sequence: CDR1 DFQATT, CDR2 SNEGSKA (reference sequence). CDR3 in amino acids: CSARQGAGTGELFF. CDR3 DNA sequence: TGCAGTGCTAGACAGGGGGCGGGCACCGGGGAGCTGTTTTTT.

The V call is TRBV20-1, the J call TRBJ1-1; D is ambiguous. CDR1 is DFQATT, CDR2 SNEGSKA, per germline (reference sequence). V lost 0 bases and J lost 0, with 8 bases in between. CDR3 length equals 14 residues. The CDR3 nucleotides read TGCAGTGCTAGAGAACCGGTTATGAACACTGAAGCTTTCTTT. Amino acids: CSAREPVMNTEAFF.

The rearrangement joins TRBV5-1 to TRBJ1-1, with TRBD1 matching over 7 bases. The ends lost 0 bases at V and 0 bases at J; junction bases unmatched: 2. Germline V gene data show CDR1 as SGHRS and CDR2 as YFSETQ. This CDR3 comprises 15 residues. The CDR3 nucleotides read TGCGCCAGCAGCTTGGATGGGACAGTGAACACTGAAGCTTTCTTT. Translated: CASSLDGTVNTEAFF.

V gene TRBV6-1 combines with J gene TRBJ2-7; perhaps TRBD2 as D (5 bases). This CDR3 contains 15 residues. Germline V gene lookup returns CDR1 MNHNS and CDR2 SASEGT. The DNA for the CDR3 is TGTACCAGCAGTGAAGCGCCGGGGTACAGAGATGAGCAGTACGTC. It yields the protein CTSSEAPGYRDEQYV.

The rearrangement joins TRBV19 to TRBJ2-1; 7 bases agree with TRBD2. The CDR3 covers 14 residues. The germline V gene has CDR1 LNHDA and CDR2 SQIVND (reference sequence). J gave up 7 bases and V 5 bases, and 8 bases lay outside the gene matches. CDR3 protein: CASSPGLGPNEQFF. CDR3 sequence (DNA): TGTGCCAGTAGTCCCGGACTAGGTCCAAATGAGCAGTTCTTC.

In its sample, this clonotype was seen many times. This chain uses TRBV5-1 with TRBJ2-5; tentatively, D is TRBD1 (6 bases). The V gene's germline CDR1 is SGHRS and CDR2 YFSETQ. This CDR3 is 14 amino acids long. Trimming shortened V by 0 bases and J by 5 bases, and 11 bases separated the two germline ends. The CDR3 loop reads CASSLASGDETQYF. DNA for the CDR3: TGCGCCAGCAGCTTGGCGTCAGGGGACGAGACCCAGTACTTC.

Written as DNA, the CDR3 is TGTGCCAGCAGCGTAACTAGTTCTATGCTTAACACCGGGGAGCTGTTTTTT. Protein: CASSVTSSMLNTGELFF. The V call is TRBV6-1, the J call TRBJ2-2, with a weak D call TRBD2 (5 bases). Germline V gene lookup returns CDR1 MNHNS and CDR2 SASEGT. V gave up 6 bases and J gave up 2 bases, with 19 bases separating them. The CDR3 length is 17 residues.

This clonotype came up many times. The V gene is TRBV2, the J gene TRBJ2-1; D is perhaps TRBD1 (6 bases). The CDR3 contains 15 residues. The germline gives CDR1 SNHLY, CDR2 FYNNEI. The V gene lost 6 bases and the J gene lost 0 bases, with 12 bases spanning the gap. Here the CDR3 reads CASSLQGGSYNEQFF. CDR3 nucleotide sequence: TGTGCCAGCAGCCTACAGGGTGGCTCCTACAATGAGCAGTTCTTC.

The CDR3 DNA sequence: TGTGCCAGCAGCTTCGGGGTGGGTGTAGGTGAAGCTTTCTTT. Translation gives CASSFGVGVGEAFF. This chain connects TRBV5-6 to TRBJ1-1; D not resolved. The CDR3 loop spans 14 amino acids. Trimming cost V 2 bases and J 7 bases, with 15 bases left between them. Germline-derived CDR1 and CDR2 are SGHDT and YYEEEE.

This clonotype appeared a few times. The chain employs TRBV20-1 and TRBJ1-1; D is unresolved. Germline CDR1 DFQATT, CDR2 SNEGSKA (reference sequence). V was cut by 0 bases and J by 11 bases, with 10 bases left in between. This CDR3 contains 11 residues. For the CDR3, the DNA is TGCAGTGCTAGAGACCCCGTTGGGGCTTTCTTT. Protein: CSARDPVGAFF.

This clonotype was counted between two and nine times. This chain connects TRBV9 to TRBJ2-5, with 8 bases identical to TRBD2. There are 14 residues in the CDR3. The germline gives CDR1 SGDLS, CDR2 YYNGEE. V lost 1 base and J lost 5; bases outside the gene matches: 4. CDR3 nucleotide sequence: TGTGCCAGCAGCGTATCCGGGGGGGCCGAGACCCAGTACTTC. As protein: CASSVSGGAETQYF.

This chain joins TRBV6-1 and TRBJ2-2; a weak D match, TRBD2 (5 bases). Trimming took 5 bases from V and 4 from J, leaving 17 bases between them. CDR1 and CDR2 from the germline V gene are MNHNS and SASEGT. CDR3 length: 16 residues. CDR3 nucleotide sequence: TGTGCCAGCAGTAAACACCGTCCCGCGGGCACCGGGGAGCTGTTTTTT. Protein product: CASSKHRPAGTGELFF.

The chain couples TRBV30 to TRBJ2-1; D might be TRBD1 or TRBD2, each matching 6 bases. CDR3 length: 16 residues. V lost 3 bases and J 5 bases, leaving 20 bases between the germline ends. Per the germline V gene, CDR1 is GTSNPN and CDR2 is SVGIG (reference sequence). For the CDR3, the DNA is TGTGCCTGGAGAAGGGGTGGGGGGCTGGCCGACAATGAGCAGTTCTTC. This gives the protein CAWRRGGGLADNEQFF. Supplemented by reference TRBV30 and TRBJ2-1, the full variable domain reads SQTIHQWPATLVQPVGSPLSLECTVEGTSNPNLYWYRQAAGRGLQLLFYSVGIGQISSEVPQNLSASRPQDRQFILSSKKLLLSDSGFYLCAWRRGGGLADNEQFFGPGTRLTVL.

This clonotype has at least ten counts. The V and J genes are TRBV20-1 and TRBJ2-5, with D uncertain. The CDR3 is 11 residues long. Germline CDR1 is DFQATT and CDR2 is SNEGSKA (reference sequence). V was clipped by 2 bases and J by 7 bases, with 8 bases between them. The CDR3 here is CSARLGRTQYF. The CDR3, as DNA: TGCAGTGCTAGACTCGGCAGGACCCAGTACTTC.

Many counts were recorded for this clonotype. The rearrangement uses TRBV7-9 and TRBJ1-1; 7 nucleotides agree with TRBD1. Germline V gene sequence: CDR1 SEHNR, CDR2 FQNEAQ (reference sequence). The CDR3 runs to 14 residues. J was trimmed by 1 base and V by 6 bases; bases with no gene match: 5. The CDR3 sequence: CASSGGTENTEAFF. CDR3 sequence (DNA): TGTGCCAGCAGTGGGGGGACAGAGAACACTGAAGCTTTCTTT.

With respect to this clonotype: A much more abundant neighbour one base away suggests this may be a read error. The chain couples TRBV3-1 to TRBJ2-1; 7 bases agree with TRBD1. The CDR3 sequence is 15 residues long. V lost 1 base and J lost 6; bases outside the gene matches: 6. Germline assignment: CDR1 LGHDT and CDR2 YNNKEL (reference sequence). CDR3 sequence: CASSQGQGRGNEQFF. The CDR3 nucleotides read TGTGCCAGCAGCCAAGGACAGGGTAGGGGCAATGAGCAGTTCTTC.

V is TRBV28 and J is TRBJ1-2, with a possible D match to TRBD1 (6 bases). Per the germline V gene, CDR1 is MDHEN and CDR2 is SYDVKM. Trimming took 5 bases from V and 12 from J, leaving 16 bases between them. This CDR3 is built from 12 residues. CDR3 sequence (DNA): TGTGCCAGCAGTGGCGCTCACAGGGATCACACCTTC. Its protein product is CASSGAHRDHTF.

The DNA of the CDR3 is TGTGCCAGTAGTATAGTCGGCCAGGACAAGGACAACACCATATATTTT. This sequence encodes CASSIVGQDKDNTIYF. The rearrangement links TRBV19 to TRBJ1-3; D possibly corresponds to TRBD1 (5 bases). Germline CDR1 LNHDA, CDR2 SQIVND (reference sequence). The CDR3 runs 16 residues. The V and J ends lost 1 base and 7 bases respectively, with 17 bases between them.

This chain uses TRBV7-9 with TRBJ2-7; D possibly uses TRBD1 or TRBD2 (6 bases each). The CDR3 extends over 14 amino acids. Trimming stripped 4 bases from V and 0 bases from J, with 10 bases between. CDR1 is SEHNR and CDR2 is FQNEAQ in the germline V gene (reference sequence). Here the CDR3 reads CASSSGASSYEQYF. The CDR3, as DNA: TGTGCCAGCAGCTCGGGGGCCTCCTCCTACGAGCAGTACTTC.

A few counts support this clonotype. The CDR3 sequence is CASSALQGNEAFF. The CDR3 nucleotides read TGTGCCAGCAGCGCTCTACAGGGGAATGAAGCTTTCTTT. The chain recombines TRBV7-8 with TRBJ1-1; the match to TRBD1 covers 7 bases. The V gene end was trimmed by 5 bases and the J gene end by 7 bases; junction bases not matched to a gene: 7. The CDR3 totals 13 residues. In germline, CDR1 is SGHVS, CDR2 FQNEAQ. Complete variable domain (other parts from reference TRBV7-8 and TRBJ1-1): GAGVSQSPRYKVAKRGQDVALRCDPISGHVSLFWYQQALGQGPEFLTYFQNEAQLDKSGLPSDRFFAERPEGSVSTLKIQRTQQEDSAVYLCASSALQGNEAFFGQGTRLTVV.

The rearrangement links TRBV24-1 to TRBJ2-1; D perhaps matches TRBD2 (5 bases). V gave up 9 bases and J gave up 7 bases, with 15 bases separating them. CDR1 is KGHDR and CDR2 is SFDVKD in the germline V gene. The CDR3 length is 13 residues. The CDR3 DNA sequence: TGTGCCACCGAACTGGCCCCGGGGAATGAGCAGTTCTTC. Translating it yields CATELAPGNEQFF.

This clonotype has a single count. The chain couples TRBV3-1 to TRBJ2-1; 9 nucleotides align to TRBD2. The V and J ends lost 0 bases and 6 bases, in that order; junction bases with no gene match: 6. This CDR3 has 16 amino acids. Germline loops: CDR1 LGHDT, CDR2 YNNKEL (reference sequence). CDR3 loop: CASSQEAGGGANEQFF. CDR3 nucleotide sequence: TGTGCCAGCAGCCAAGAAGCTGGCGGGGGGGCCAATGAGCAGTTCTTC.

This clonotype appeared a few times. This rearrangement joins TRBV20-1 to TRBJ2-1; 11 bases fit TRBD2. Germline V gene data show CDR1 as DFQATT and CDR2 as SNEGSKA (reference sequence). V gave up 3 bases and J gave up 7 bases; unmatched junction bases: 14. The CDR3 has 17 residues. CDR3 protein: CSASVHSGRALGNEQFF. DNA of the CDR3: TGCAGTGCTAGTGTCCATAGCGGGAGGGCCCTCGGTAATGAGCAGTTCTTC.

This clonotype was picked up many times. The chain couples TRBV18 to TRBJ1-1; 9 positions agree with TRBD1. The length of the CDR3 is 14 residues. The J segment lost 3 bases and the V segment lost 6 bases, leaving 5 bases of the junction unmatched. Germline CDR1 and CDR2: KGHSH and LQKENI. The DNA for the CDR3 is TGTGCCAGCTCGGGACAGGGTCAATACACTGAAGCTTTCTTT. It encodes CASSGQGQYTEAFF.

At least ten counts were recorded for this clonotype. The rearrangement links TRBV12-3 or TRBV12-4 to TRBJ1-1; D remains ambiguous. Trimming took 4 bases from V and 10 from J, leaving 13 bases between them. The CDR3 runs 12 residues. The CDR3 sequence is CASSSSPQAAFF. In DNA, the CDR3 is TGTGCCAGCAGTTCGAGCCCCCAGGCAGCTTTCTTT.

This chain uses TRBV15 with TRBJ1-5; D is uncertain. CDR3 length equals 14 residues. Germline V gives CDR1 LNHNV, CDR2 YYDKDF (reference sequence). The germline V and J ends were trimmed by 5 bases and 3 bases, with 11 bases remaining between them. The CDR3 reads CATSPDINNQPQHF. In DNA form, the CDR3 reads TGTGCCACCAGCCCTGACATAAACAATCAGCCCCAGCATTTT.

The chain has TRBV27 and TRBJ2-3; D is perhaps TRBD1 or TRBD2 (6 bases each). With 4 bases removed from V and 2 bases from J, the gap between germline ends came to 13 bases. CDR3 size: 15 residues. The germline CDR1 and CDR2 sequences are MNHEY and SMNVEV (reference sequence). The CDR3: CASSSTRGPTDTQYF. In DNA form, the CDR3 reads TGTGCCAGCAGTTCCACCCGGGGGCCCACAGATACGCAGTATTTT.